The clone carrying this T cell receptor beta chain was recorded at least ten times. This sample is drawn from a study of identical twins. Everyone who gave samples was a healthy Caucasian. TCRdb reanalysed the 5' RACE reads using MiXCR and keeps one entry per CDR3 protein. The table includes more than 600,000 distinct CDR3 sequences, approximately 18% detected once. The same data also contributed to another study, on T cells expressing NK-cell markers.

Specimen: PBMCs. This TCR came from a woman aged 18-29 years in good health.

In DNA form, the CDR3 reads TGTGCCAGCTCACCAAAGAACACTGAAGCTTTCTTT. Protein sequence: CASSPKNTEAFF. The chain links TRBV18 to TRBJ1-1, with unresolved D. The CDR3 runs 12 residues. Germline CDR1 KGHSH, CDR2 LQKENI. The ends were cut back, 2 bases at V and 1 base at J, with 2 bases in the middle.